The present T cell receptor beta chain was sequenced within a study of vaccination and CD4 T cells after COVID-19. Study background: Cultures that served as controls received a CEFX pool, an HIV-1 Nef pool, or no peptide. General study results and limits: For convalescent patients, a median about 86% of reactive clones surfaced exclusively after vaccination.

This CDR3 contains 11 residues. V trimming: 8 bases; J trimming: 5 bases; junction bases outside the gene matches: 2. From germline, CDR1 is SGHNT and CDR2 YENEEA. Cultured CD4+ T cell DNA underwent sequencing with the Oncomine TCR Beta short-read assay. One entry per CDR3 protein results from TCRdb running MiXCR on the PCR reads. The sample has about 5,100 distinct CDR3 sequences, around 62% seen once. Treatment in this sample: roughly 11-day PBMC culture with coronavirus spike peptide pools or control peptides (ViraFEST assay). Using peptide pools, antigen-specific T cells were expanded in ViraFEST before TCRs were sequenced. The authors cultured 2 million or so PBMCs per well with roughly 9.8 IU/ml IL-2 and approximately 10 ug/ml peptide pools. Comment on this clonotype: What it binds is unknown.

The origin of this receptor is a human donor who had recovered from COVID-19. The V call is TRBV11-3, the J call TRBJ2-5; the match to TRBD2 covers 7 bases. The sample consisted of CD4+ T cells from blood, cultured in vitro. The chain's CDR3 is CASSGGETQYF. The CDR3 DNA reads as TGTGCCAGCTCGGGGGGTGAGACCCAGTACTTC.